This T cell receptor (beta chain) appears in the sequencing data of a study of cytomegalovirus exposure and HLA in healthy donors. Study-wide points: A few CMV-associated chains were confirmed in vitro to be specific for CMV antigens. Sequencing likely caused a cluster of highly shared sequence variants. A link between a missense DCLRE1C variant and TCR beta V- and J-gene trimming emerged from a later analysis.

V lost 2 bases to trimming and J lost 5 bases, with 9 bases between them. This CDR3 comprises 13 residues. Looked up from germline, CDR1 is SQVTM and CDR2 is ANQGSEA. PCR was performed using 60 Vbeta and 13 Jbeta primers. Clones were sequenced by immunoSEQ multiplex PCR, and TCRdb holds only the in-frame ones, with some missing. The sample records 150,000 to 200,000 clones, around 77% being singletons. As to this clone: Its antigen is not known.

This receptor was identified in a man aged 50 or older in good health and CMV-seropositive. The sequenced sample was PBMCs. V usage is TRBV29-1 and J usage is TRBJ1-4; no clear D gene. CDR3 bases: TGCAGCGTTGAATTGCGGCTGAATGAAAAACTGTTTTTT. It encodes CSVELRLNEKLFF.